The clone carrying this TCR beta chain was seen ten or more times. Its antigen is undetermined. Source study methods: Samples contained a median of approximately 100,000 TCRs, with a range of about 23,224 to 700,000. TCRdb reanalysed the RACE reads using MiXCR and keeps one entry per CDR3 protein. None of the V and J calls come from the authors' own analysis; TCRdb made them. Seen here are under 450,000 distinct CDR3 sequences, roughly 4.8% observed once, and the top ten hold approximately 2.1%. This sample was included in a study of human T cells and chemical hapten exposure. Study summary: Readings were taken at 6 days from patch tests that had applied 0.01% DPC to the upper back. Overall study findings and caveats: With DPC sensitization, TCRs exceeding 1 in 1000 frequency showed no change.

Trimming cost V 4 bases and J 2 bases; bases outside gene matches: 1. The CDR3 is 14 amino acids. Germline CDR1 SGHRS, CDR2 YFSETQ. Described time point: patch test 1, 2 weeks after DPC sensitization. Treatment indicated: therapeutic diphenylcyclopropenone sensitization with weekly scalp DPC. Blood draws came before every patch-test application. This TCR was recovered from a woman aged 45-59 years with alopecia areata. Some clones in this sample may be carry-over from other donors' samples. The chain carries TRBV5-1 and TRBJ2-1; TRBD2 matches 9 bases. The sample in question was whole blood, obtained in connection with sensitization to the hapten diphenylcyclopropenone (DPC). CDR3 sequence (DNA): TGCGCCAGCAGCAGGACTAGCGCCTACAATGAGCAGTTCTTC. This encodes CASSRTSAYNEQFF.